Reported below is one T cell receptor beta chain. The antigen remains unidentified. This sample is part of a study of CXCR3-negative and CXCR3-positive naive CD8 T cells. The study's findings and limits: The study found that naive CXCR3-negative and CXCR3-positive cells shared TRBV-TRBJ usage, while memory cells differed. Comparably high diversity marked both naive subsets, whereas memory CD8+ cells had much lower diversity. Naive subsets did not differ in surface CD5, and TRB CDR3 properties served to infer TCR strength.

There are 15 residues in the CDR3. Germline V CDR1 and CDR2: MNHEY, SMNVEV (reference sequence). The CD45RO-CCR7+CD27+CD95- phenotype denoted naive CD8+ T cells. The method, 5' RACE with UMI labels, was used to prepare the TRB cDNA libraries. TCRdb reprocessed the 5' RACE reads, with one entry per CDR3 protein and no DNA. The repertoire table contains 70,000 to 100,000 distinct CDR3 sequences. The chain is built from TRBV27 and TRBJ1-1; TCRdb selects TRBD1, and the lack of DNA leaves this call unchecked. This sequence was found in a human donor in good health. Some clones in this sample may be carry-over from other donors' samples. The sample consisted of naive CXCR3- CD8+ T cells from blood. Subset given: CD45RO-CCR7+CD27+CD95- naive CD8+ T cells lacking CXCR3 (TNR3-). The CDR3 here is CASSPTQGLESEAFF.